This TCR beta chain was recorded in a study of PD-1 blockade in classical Hodgkin lymphoma. Study outcomes and limitations: Complete responders had baseline diversity similar to newly diagnosed patients. The repertoire differences lack a defined cause, possibly disease activity or prior therapy. As was reported, newly diagnosed patients showed lower baseline TCR diversity than healthy donors did.

Comment on this clone: Its antigen remains unknown.

The sample's time point: cycle 4 day 1 (C4D1), after five to seven weeks of nivolumab. Following autologous stem cell transplantation, relapse occurred in every patient, and exposure to brentuximab vedotin varied. The CDR3 spans 15 residues. The germline V gene has CDR1 KGHSH and CDR2 LQKENI. Trimming removed 4 bases at V and 7 bases at J, with 20 bases between. Profiled with immunoSEQ multiplex PCR; TCRdb holds only in-frame clones, not every one. The table lists more than 85,000 clones, approximately 89% of them singletons, with 19% in the top ten. The material was peripheral blood mononuclear cells (PBMCs), obtained before the fourth cycle of nivolumab. V usage is TRBV18 and J usage is TRBJ2-7; D may correspond to TRBD1 or TRBD2 (5 bases each). This clonotype was obtained from a human donor with classical Hodgkin lymphoma. CDR3 coding DNA: TGTGCCAGCTCACTAGGCTTCCGGGACGCCTTGGAGCAGTACTTC. Protein: CASSLGFRDALEQYF. The variable domain in full, completed from reference TRBV18 and TRBJ2-7, reads NAGVMQNPRHLVRRRGQEARLRCSPMKGHSHVYWYRQLPEEGLKFMVYLQKENIIDESGMPKERFSAEFPKEGPSILRIQQVVRGDSAAYFCASSLGFRDALEQYFGPGTRLTVT.